Sequencing of this TCR beta chain was carried out in a study of blood T cell repertoires in COVID-19. Assay: immunoSEQ multiplex PCR; the TCRdb copy retains only in-frame clones and omits some. Seen here are 250,000 or so clones, about 90% observed once, and the top ten hold more than 1.3%. CDR3 length: 15 amino acids. Trimming took off 5 bases at V and 5 bases at J, with 18 bases between the two ends. Germline CDR1 is SGHTA and CDR2 is FQGNSA. The sequencing sample was made of peripheral blood. The rearrangement links TRBV7-2 to TRBJ1-1; maybe TRBD1 (6 bases). The TCR was taken from a woman in her thirties or forties who had recovered from COVID-19. In nucleotides, the CDR3 is TGTGCCAGCAGCCTCCGGCCGACAGGTGCTACTGAAGCTTTCTTT. Protein: CASSLRPTGATEAFF.